One sample yielded the 27 T cell receptor beta chains listed below, sequenced in a study of control samples from healthy donors and cancer patients. Repertoires were generated with immunoSEQ multiplex PCR, while TCRdb's copy carries only in-frame clones and drops some. Of about 80,000 clones in the sample, roughly 89% are singletons; the top ten hold roughly 15%. Sample: blood. The receptors derive from a man in his fifties in good health.

The chain recombines TRBV18 with TRBJ1-1, with D unresolved. This CDR3 has 15 residues. The V end lost 1 base, the J end lost 1 base, and 10 bases lay between the germline ends. Germline assignment: CDR1 KGHSH and CDR2 LQKENI. Written as DNA, the CDR3 is TGTGCCAGCTCACCACGCCACTCAGGGAACACTGAAGCTTTCTTT. This gives the protein CASSPRHSGNTEAFF.

The chain recombines TRBV3-1 (or the pseudogene TRBV3-2) with TRBJ1-4; D may be TRBD1 (5 bases). V lost 4 bases to trimming and J lost 6 bases, with 15 bases between them. Germline CDR1 and CDR2: LGHDT and YNNKEL (reference sequence). The CDR3 has 15 amino acids. The CDR3 bases are TGTGCCAGCAGCCCCAGGCAGGGTCAGGATGAAAAACTGTTTTTT. Translation: CASSPRQGQDEKLFF.

The gene calls are TRBV9 and TRBJ1-6; 8 bases fit TRBD1. V lost 2 bases, J lost 10 bases, and 5 bases stayed unmatched. CDR1 is SGDLS, CDR2 YYNGEE, per germline. This CDR3 has 14 residues. In DNA, the CDR3 is TGTGCCAGCAGCGTGGGACAGGTCCCATCACCCCTCCACTTT. Translation gives CASSVGQVPSPLHF. The complete variable domain, with remaining parts taken from reference TRBV9 and TRBJ1-6, reads DSGVTQTPKHLITATGQRVTLRCSPRSGDLSVYWYQQSLDQGLQFLIQYYNGEERAKGNILERFSAQQFPDLHSELNLSSLELGDSALYFCASSVGQVPSPLHFGNGTRLTVT.

The rearrangement links TRBV11-1 to TRBJ2-1, with D unresolved. The V gene's germline CDR1 is SGHAT and CDR2 FQDESV (reference sequence). The ends were cut back, 5 bases at V and 5 bases at J, with 19 bases in the middle. The CDR3 runs to 16 residues. The CDR3 DNA reads TGTGCCAGCAGCCCCAGTGGACGCGGAAACAACAATGAGCAGTTCTTC. This translates into CASSPSGRGNNNEQFF.

DNA for the CDR3: TGTGCCAGCATGTCGCGAAACACTCAGCCCCAGCATTTT. It is translated as CASMSRNTQPQHF. The V call is TRBV2, the J call TRBJ1-5, with D unclear. Per the germline V gene, CDR1 is SNHLY and CDR2 is FYNNEI. The V and J ends lost 7 bases and 6 bases respectively, with 13 bases between them. There are 13 residues in the CDR3.

This chain uses TRBV12-3 or TRBV12-4 with TRBJ1-1; no clear D. The ends were cut back, 5 bases at V and 3 bases at J, with 10 bases in the middle. CDR3 length equals 13 residues. The CDR3 nucleotides are TGTGCCAGCAGTCCACGGCCTCACACTGAAGCTTTCTTT. Protein sequence: CASSPRPHTEAFF.

The chain employs TRBV3-1 (or the pseudogene TRBV3-2) and TRBJ2-2; D tentatively fits TRBD1 or TRBD2 (6 bases each). Germline loops: CDR1 LGHDT, CDR2 YNNKEL (reference sequence). This CDR3 is 13 amino acids long. Trimming took 4 bases from V and 6 from J, leaving 9 bases between them. The CDR3 spells CASSPGGPGELFF. The CDR3 coding sequence is TGTGCCAGCAGCCCCGGGGGCCCCGGGGAGCTGTTTTTT.

This chain connects TRBV12-3 or TRBV12-4 to TRBJ1-3; D gene unclear. Trimming stripped 5 bases from V and 2 bases from J, with 1 base between. The CDR3 extends over 11 amino acids. The CDR3 reads CASSTGNTIYF. In DNA, the CDR3 is TGTGCCAGCAGTACTGGAAACACCATATATTTT.

The chain has TRBV6-6 and TRBJ2-5, with 7 bases lining up with TRBD2. The CDR3 extends over 14 amino acids. Germline V gene lookup returns CDR1 MNHNY and CDR2 SVGAGI (reference sequence). The junction had 10 bases not matched to a gene; V was cut back by 8 bases and J by 4 bases. The CDR3 DNA sequence: TGTGCCAGCTGTCTGGGGGGGGGTGGAGAGACCCAGTACTTC. Encoded protein: CASCLGGGGETQYF.

The chain has TRBV5-6 and TRBJ1-2, with 7 bases aligning to TRBD1. V trimming: 4 bases; J trimming: 4 bases; junction bases outside the gene matches: 7. Looked up from germline, CDR1 is SGHDT and CDR2 is YYEEEE. This CDR3 is built from 14 residues. Here the CDR3 DNA reads TGTGCCAGCAGCCGCACTGACAGGGCCTATGGCTACACCTTC. Its protein is CASSRTDRAYGYTF.

Comments on this clone: At one end the junction does not follow the germline gene, possibly because of a read error. The sample has other DNA sequences that encode this CDR3 too. The V gene is TRBV27, the J gene TRBJ1-3; D gene unclear. Germline values: CDR1 MNHEY, CDR2 SMNVEV (reference sequence). The CDR3 runs 13 residues. CDR3 residues: CASSLSSGNTIYF. The CDR3 DNA is TGTGCCAGCAGTCTATCCTCTGGAAACACCATATATTTT.

The rearrangement uses TRBV6-5 and TRBJ1-5; D unresolved. Trimming cost V 8 bases and J 1 base, with 12 bases left between them. This CDR3 has 14 residues. The germline V gene encodes CDR1 MNHEY and CDR2 SVGAGI. CDR3 sequence: CASGRTGSNQPQHF. The CDR3 DNA sequence: TGTGCCAGCGGAAGGACGGGAAGCAATCAGCCCCAGCATTTT.

The J gene is TRBJ1-1, the V gene TRBV19; D is possibly TRBD1 (5 bases). The germline V gene encodes CDR1 LNHDA and CDR2 SQIVND (reference sequence). Deletions cut 3 bases from V and 4 bases from J, with 15 bases between. This CDR3 has 15 amino acids. In DNA form, the CDR3 reads TGTGCCAGTAGTATTGGTAGGGGAGTGACCACTGAAGCTTTCTTT. Translation: CASSIGRGVTTEAFF.

DNA of the CDR3: TGTGCCAGCAGCTTGGAGGGGTACTATGGCTACACCTTC. Translated: CASSLEGYYGYTF. The V gene is TRBV7-2, the J gene TRBJ1-2, with D perhaps matching TRBD1 (5 bases). CDR3 length: 13 residues. The ends were cut back, 3 bases at V and 3 bases at J, with 8 bases in the middle. From germline, CDR1 is SGHTA and CDR2 FQGNSA.

The chain links TRBV6-2 or TRBV6-3 to TRBJ2-2; D is ambiguous. V was cut by 5 bases and J by 8 bases, with 12 bases left in between. The CDR3 runs to 13 residues. Germline values: CDR1 MNHEY, CDR2 SVGEGT. CDR3 amino acids: CASSETRGGELFF. The DNA of the CDR3 is TGTGCCAGCAGTGAGACCCGTGGAGGGGAGCTGTTTTTT.

This clone was counted between two and nine times. One junction end disagrees with the germline gene, perhaps due to a read error. The genes are TRBV6-6 and TRBJ2-7; D possibly uses TRBD1 or TRBD2 (5 bases each). Germline lookup yields CDR1 MNHNY and CDR2 SVGAGI (reference sequence). CDR3 length: 12 amino acids. In nucleotides, the CDR3 is TGCGCAACACGGGGCTTTGGGTACGAGCAGTACTTC. Its translation is CATRGFGYEQYF.

The gene calls are TRBV7-8 and TRBJ1-4; D is ambiguous. Germline CDR1 reads SGHVS; CDR2 reads FQNEAQ. Trimming removed 3 bases at V and 1 base at J, with 6 bases between. The CDR3 covers 14 residues. The CDR3 here is CASSLGLTNEKLFF. The DNA for the CDR3 is TGTGCCAGCAGCTTGGGGTTAACTAATGAAAAACTGTTTTTT. The full variable domain, completed using reference TRBV7-8 and TRBJ1-4, is GAGVSQSPRYKVAKRGQDVALRCDPISGHVSLFWYQQALGQGPEFLTYFQNEAQLDKSGLPSDRFFAERPEGSVSTLKIQRTQQEDSAVYLCASSLGLTNEKLFFGSGTQLSVL.

V and J are TRBV19 and TRBJ1-4, with 7 bases that match TRBD1. Germline assignment: CDR1 LNHDA and CDR2 SQIVND (reference sequence). This CDR3 contains 15 residues. V shed 5 bases and J 2 bases; nucleotides not matched to a gene: 5. The CDR3 region is CASSVLQGTNEKLFF. The CDR3 region has the DNA TGTGCCAGTAGTGTCCTACAGGGGACTAATGAAAAACTGTTTTTT.

The chain combines TRBV7-9 with TRBJ2-1; D unclear. Between the trimmed V and J ends, which lost 3 bases and 7 bases, there was a span of 4 bases. CDR1 is SEHNR, CDR2 FQNEAQ, per germline (reference sequence). CDR3 size: 11 residues. DNA of the CDR3: TGTGCCAGCAGCTTGCATAATGAGCAGTTCTTC. Translated, it gives CASSLHNEQFF.

This chain joins TRBV11-2 and TRBJ2-6; D is uncertain. CDR3 length equals 15 residues. Per germline, CDR1 SGHAT and CDR2 FQNNGV. Trimming shortened V by 3 bases and J by 0 bases, and 6 bases separated the two germline ends. CDR3 region: CASSFRPSGANVLTF. CDR3 in DNA: TGTGCCAGCAGCTTTAGACCCTCTGGGGCCAACGTCCTGACTTTC.

The rearrangement links TRBV5-4 to TRBJ1-1; TRBD1 might be the D (5 bases). V was shortened by 4 bases and J by 4 bases, with 17 bases between the two germline ends. Germline-derived CDR1 and CDR2 are SGHNT and YYREEE (reference sequence). The CDR3 length is 15 residues. The CDR3 nucleotides are TGTGCCAGCAGCCCCGCCGGGGGGTTGGGCACTGAAGCTTTCTTT. It specifies CASSPAGGLGTEAFF. The variable domain in full, with the rest retrieved from reference TRBV5-4 and TRBJ1-1, is ETGVTQSPTHLIKTRGQQVTLRCSSQSGHNTVSWYQQALGQGPQFIFQYYREEENGRGNFPPRFSGLQFPNYSSELNVNALELDDSALYLCASSPAGGLGTEAFFGQGTRLTVV.

V usage is TRBV14 and J usage is TRBJ1-1; D is unresolved. The CDR3 spans 17 residues. V lost 0 bases and J lost 4, with 18 bases in between. Germline V lookup: CDR1 SGHDN, CDR2 FVKESK. The CDR3 reads CASSQDRSRDWRTEAFF. In DNA, the CDR3 is TGTGCCAGCAGCCAAGATAGGTCGAGGGATTGGCGCACTGAAGCTTTCTTT. The entire variable domain, with the rest obtained from reference TRBV14 and TRBJ1-1, is as follows: EAGVTQFPSHSVIEKGQTVTLRCDPISGHDNLYWYRRVMGKEIKFLLHFVKESKQDESGMPNNRFLAERTGGTYSTLKVQPAELEDSGVYFCASSQDRSRDWRTEAFFGQGTRLTVV.

This chain uses TRBV2 with TRBJ1-6; D is unresolved. Per germline, CDR1 SNHLY and CDR2 FYNNEI. The CDR3 is made up of 13 amino acids. V gave up 7 bases and J gave up 0 bases, with 4 bases separating them. The CDR3 reads CASMSSYNSPLHF. CDR3 DNA sequence: TGTGCCAGCATGAGCTCCTATAATTCACCCCTCCACTTT.

V and J are TRBV6-5 and TRBJ2-3; 7 bases agree with TRBD1. Germline V gene data show CDR1 as MNHEY and CDR2 as SVGAGI. CDR3 length: 16 residues. Trimming took 0 bases from V and 6 from J; bases not matched to a gene: 9. The DNA for the CDR3 is TGTGCCAGCAGTTACTCGTCAGAGAGGGGGCGGGATACGCAGTATTTT. Its protein product is CASSYSSERGRDTQYF.

The CDR3 region is CASTDRGRGYTF. DNA of the CDR3: TGTGCCAGTACGGACAGGGGAAGAGGCTACACCTTC. V gene TRBV19 combines with J gene TRBJ1-2; 9 nucleotides line up with TRBD1. The ends lost 7 bases at V and 8 bases at J; junction bases unmatched: 5. From germline, CDR1 is LNHDA and CDR2 SQIVND (reference sequence). This CDR3 has 12 residues.

This chain links TRBV7-9 with TRBJ2-7; D gene ambiguous. CDR3 length: 14 amino acids. With 5 bases removed from V and 6 bases from J, the gap between germline ends came to 17 bases. In germline, CDR1 is SEHNR, CDR2 FQNEAQ (reference sequence). CDR3: CASSKASPKPEQYF. The CDR3 DNA reads as TGTGCCAGCAGCAAGGCCTCCCCAAAACCCGAGCAGTACTTC.

The chain recombines TRBV25-1 with TRBJ2-1; 11 bases agree with TRBD2. The germline V gene encodes CDR1 MGHDK and CDR2 SYGVNS. The V segment lost 1 base and the J segment 4 bases; nucleotides outside the gene matches: 9. The CDR3 runs to 18 residues. DNA of the CDR3: TGTGCCAGCAGTGAATCCATCAGACGGACTAGCGGGTACAATGAGCAGTTCTTC. It is translated as CASSESIRRTSGYNEQFF.